The 29 T cell receptor beta chains listed next were all sequenced from one sample in a study of blood T cells in healthy people across ages. PCR was performed a second time for roughly 7 to 11 cycles using a sample-barcoded 5' primer and a J-beta primer mix. TCRdb re-called the 5' RACE reads with MiXCR, one entry per CDR3 protein. The repertoire has about 780,000 distinct CDR3 sequences, 46% of them found once; the top ten carry less than 20%. The sequencing input was blood. These receptors all stem from a man older than 75 in good health.

J is TRBJ2-6 and V is TRBV28, with a possible D match to TRBD1 (6 bases). The germline gives CDR1 MDHEN, CDR2 SYDVKM. CDR3 length equals 16 residues. V lost 7 bases and J lost 2, with 15 bases in between. The CDR3 reads CASTGQGTTGANVLTF. Written as DNA, the CDR3 is TGTGCCAGCACCGGGCAGGGGACCACTGGGGCCAACGTCCTGACTTTC. The whole variable domain, filled in from reference TRBV28 and TRBJ2-6, reads DVKVTQSSRYLVKRTGEKVFLECVQDMDHENMFWYRQDPGLGLRLIYFSYDVKMKEKGDIPEGYSVSREKKERFSLILESASTNQTSMYLCASTGQGTTGANVLTFGAGSRLTVL.

This clonotype was counted between two and nine times. The rearrangement joins TRBV5-1 to TRBJ1-5; 7 nucleotides match TRBD1. CDR3 length: 14 residues. Trimming at V came to 7 bases and at J to 9 bases, leaving 13 bases not matched to a gene. Germline V lookup: CDR1 SGHRS, CDR2 YFSETQ. CDR3 bases: TGCGCCAGCGCTCCCGGGACAGACCCGGGGCCCCAGCATTTT. It encodes CASAPGTDPGPQHF.

In this sample, this clonotype turned up many times. The rearrangement links TRBV10-3 to TRBJ2-1; 9 nucleotides agree with TRBD2. From germline, CDR1 is ENHRY and CDR2 SYGVKD. V lost 6 bases to trimming and J lost 8 bases; unmatched junction nucleotides: 11. This CDR3 spans 15 amino acids. The CDR3 is CAISEKTSGGDEQFF. CDR3 coding DNA: TGTGCCATCAGCGAAAAGACTAGCGGAGGAGATGAGCAGTTCTTC.

The CDR3 DNA is TGTGCCAGCAGACAAACTAGCGGGAGTTCAGATACGCAGTATTTT. This sequence encodes CASRQTSGSSDTQYF. The chain has TRBV7-2 and TRBJ2-3; 11 bases line up with TRBD2. CDR1 SGHTA and CDR2 FQGNSA come from the germline V gene. The V segment lost 6 bases and the J segment 4 bases; nucleotides outside the gene matches: 6. This CDR3 is 15 amino acids long.

With regard to this clonotype: At one end, the junction sequence differs from germline, possibly due to a read error. This rearrangement joins TRBV12-3 or TRBV12-4 to TRBJ2-1; tentative D call: TRBD2 (6 bases). This CDR3 spans 16 amino acids. The CDR3: CTSSLRALAIYNEQFF. The CDR3 region has the DNA TGTACCAGCAGTTTACGTGCCCTAGCGATCTACAATGAACAGTTCTTC.

CDR3 bases: TGTGCCAGCAGTGAGGACAGGGCGGGATCACCCCTCCACTTT. It yields the protein CASSEDRAGSPLHF. The rearrangement joins TRBV6-5 to TRBJ1-6; the match to TRBD1 covers 8 bases. This CDR3 has 14 amino acids. Trimming at V came to 5 bases and at J to 10 bases, leaving 7 bases not matched to a gene. Germline CDR1 reads MNHEY; CDR2 reads SVGAGI.

The gene calls are TRBV5-1 and TRBJ1-2; TRBD1 agrees at 9 bases. Germline CDR1 is SGHRS and CDR2 is YFSETQ. V gave up 4 bases and J gave up 0 bases; unmatched junction bases: 7. The CDR3 length is 16 residues. The CDR3 DNA follows: TGCGCCAGCAGCCCGGGGACAGGGAATACTAACTATGGCTACACCTTC. Amino acids: CASSPGTGNTNYGYTF.

This clonotype was picked up many times. CDR3 region: CASSLIGLAGDQETQYF. The CDR3 region has the DNA TGCGCCAGCAGCTTGATTGGACTAGCGGGAGACCAAGAGACCCAGTACTTC. This chain connects TRBV5-1 to TRBJ2-5; TRBD2 matches at 13 bases. V shed 1 base and J 0 bases; nucleotides not matched to a gene: 3. CDR1 and CDR2 from the germline V gene are SGHRS and YFSETQ. The CDR3 is 17 amino acids.

This clonotype appeared a few times. Given a much more abundant clone one base away, this may be a read error. The rearrangement uses TRBV12-3 or TRBV12-4 and TRBJ2-4; a possible D gene is TRBD1 (6 bases). The CDR3 totals 12 residues. V lost 7 bases, J lost 13 bases, and 17 bases lay in between. This chain's CDR3 is CASIFHEGEQYF. DNA for the CDR3: TGTGCCAGCATTTTTCATGAGGGGGAGCAGTACTTC.

The chain is built from TRBV9 and TRBJ2-7, with TRBD2 as a possible D gene (6 bases). Trimming left V 1 base short and J 5 bases short, with 13 bases between. The CDR3 has 14 amino acids. The germline CDR1 and CDR2 sequences are SGDLS and YYNGEE. The CDR3 sequence: CASSVRASSDEQYF. CDR3 coding DNA: TGTGCCAGCAGCGTAAGGGCCTCTAGCGACGAGCAGTACTTC.

CDR3 DNA: TGTGCCAGCAGCTTAGTTGCGGACCCCTCCTCCTACAATGAGCAGTTCTTC. It encodes CASSLVADPSSYNEQFF. V gene TRBV7-9 combines with J gene TRBJ2-1, with D unclear. From germline, CDR1 is SEHNR and CDR2 FQNEAQ (reference sequence). V gave up 1 base and J gave up 0 bases, with 13 bases separating them. The CDR3 has 17 residues.

The chain uses TRBV14 and TRBJ2-5; no firm D call. In germline, CDR1 is SGHDN, CDR2 FVKESK. This CDR3 contains 13 residues. The V gene lost 1 base and the J gene lost 6 bases, with 9 bases spanning the gap. The CDR3 region has the DNA TGTGCCAGCAGCCAAGTTTGGGCTCAGACCCAGTACTTC. Its translation is CASSQVWAQTQYF.

V gene TRBV18 combines with J gene TRBJ2-5; 7 bases fit TRBD1. Germline-derived CDR1 and CDR2 are KGHSH and LQKENI. V shed 3 bases, J shed 11 bases, and the junction held 15 bases outside the gene matches. This CDR3 is built from 15 residues. CDR3 loop: CASSPTGQRTEEQYF. In nucleotides, the CDR3 is TGTGCCAGCTCACCTACGGGACAGCGCACAGAAGAGCAGTACTTC.

At least ten counts were recorded for this clonotype. The chain links TRBV20-1 to TRBJ1-6; no reliable D call. Trimming cost V 1 base and J 1 base, with 8 bases left between them. The CDR3 is 15 amino acids. Germline CDR1 DFQATT, CDR2 SNEGSKA (reference sequence). CDR3 region: CSARGQGSYNSPLHF. The CDR3 DNA sequence: TGCAGTGCTAGAGGGCAAGGGTCCTATAATTCACCCCTCCACTTT.

The sample holds a few counts of this clonotype. The chain combines TRBV5-5 with TRBJ2-5, with TRBD2 matching 7 bases. CDR3 length: 14 residues. Germline lookup yields CDR1 SGHKS and CDR2 YYEKEE (reference sequence). Unmatched junction bases numbered 4, after V lost 3 bases and J lost 2 bases. The CDR3 protein is CASSSGLVQETQYF. The CDR3 bases are TGTGCCAGCAGCTCCGGACTAGTTCAAGAGACCCAGTACTTC.

V usage is TRBV7-9 and J usage is TRBJ2-4; perhaps D is TRBD1 or TRBD2 (6 bases each). TRBJ2-7 explains the end of the DNA better; the J call may be wrong. Germline V gives CDR1 SEHNR, CDR2 FQNEAQ (reference sequence). The CDR3 is 13 amino acids. CDR3 in DNA: TGTGCCGTCAAAGGCGGGACACACTACGAGCAGTACTTC. As protein: CAVKGGTHYEQYF.

This clonotype occurred a few times. CDR3 residues: CSAYRGLSDGYTF. For the CDR3, the DNA is TGCAGTGCATACAGGGGGCTCTCCGATGGCTACACCTTC. This chain uses TRBV20-1 with TRBJ1-2, with 9 bases that match TRBD1. The CDR3 loop spans 13 amino acids. The V segment lost 6 bases and the J segment 6 bases; nucleotides outside the gene matches: 8. In germline, CDR1 is DFQATT, CDR2 SNEGSKA (reference sequence).

V and J are TRBV5-1 and TRBJ2-3; TRBD1 agrees at 8 bases. After removal of 4 bases from V and 5 bases from J, the junction contained 9 bases not matched to a gene. Germline V gene data show CDR1 as SGHRS and CDR2 as YFSETQ. CDR3 length: 15 amino acids. CDR3 sequence (DNA): TGCGCCAGCAGCACAGGACAGGGTTTAGGAGATACGCAGTATTTT. This codes for CASSTGQGLGDTQYF.

In its sample, this clonotype was seen a few times. The rearrangement uses TRBV11-2 and TRBJ2-5; weak D call: TRBD2 (6 bases). CDR3 length equals 13 residues. Trimming removed 8 bases from V and 5 bases from J, with 15 bases in between. Germline CDR1 reads SGHAT; CDR2 reads FQNNGV. The DNA of the CDR3 is TGTGCCAGCCTTCCGGGTGGGGGGGAGACCCAGTACTTC. Amino acids: CASLPGGGETQYF.

The chain carries TRBV29-1 and TRBJ1-1, with D perhaps matching TRBD1 (5 bases). Trimming pared 1 base from V and 5 bases from J, leaving 20 bases between. The V gene's germline CDR1 is SQVTM and CDR2 ANQGSEA. The CDR3 length is 16 residues. CDR3 sequence reads: CSVEAEGREVRTEAFF. DNA for the CDR3: TGCAGCGTTGAAGCCGAGGGGAGGGAGGTACGGACTGAAGCTTTCTTT.

The chain recombines TRBV2 with TRBJ1-2; D is uncertain. Germline CDR1 SNHLY, CDR2 FYNNEI. Trimming took 6 bases from V and 10 from J, leaving 18 bases between them. The CDR3 has 13 residues. CDR3 coding DNA: TGTGCCAGCAGCGTCGTCGACACGGAACCCTACACCTTC. It codes for CASSVVDTEPYTF.

The chain joins TRBV3-1 to TRBJ2-7, with D tentatively TRBD1 (6 bases). The CDR3 sequence is 14 residues long. Trimming shortened V by 4 bases and J by 0 bases, and 10 bases separated the two germline ends. Germline CDR1 reads LGHDT; CDR2 reads YNNKEL (reference sequence). CDR3: CASSRGQSSYEQYF. The CDR3 DNA reads TGTGCCAGCAGCCGCGGACAGTCCTCCTACGAGCAGTACTTC.

This sequence joins TRBV28 and TRBJ2-2; the D gene is possibly TRBD2 (5 bases). This CDR3 has 15 residues. Between the trimmed V and J ends, which lost 6 bases and 0 bases, there was a span of 11 bases. Germline CDR1 reads MDHEN; CDR2 reads SYDVKM. The CDR3, as DNA: TGTGCCAGCAGGTCTAGCATCTCGAACACCGGGGAGCTGTTTTTT. Protein sequence: CASRSSISNTGELFF.

Many counts were recorded for this clonotype. The V and J genes are TRBV28 and TRBJ2-5, with 7 bases matching TRBD2. After removal of 8 bases from V and 7 bases from J, the junction contained 7 bases not matched to a gene. The CDR3 loop spans 12 amino acids. Germline-derived CDR1 and CDR2 are MDHEN and SYDVKM. The CDR3 loop is CASGAGDGTQYF. The CDR3 DNA reads as TGTGCCAGCGGGGCGGGAGACGGGACCCAGTACTTC.

V is TRBV9 and J is TRBJ2-3; a possible D gene is TRBD1 (5 bases). Germline CDR1 SGDLS, CDR2 YYNGEE. The CDR3 extends over 15 amino acids. V lost 4 bases and J lost 2, with 14 bases in between. CDR3: CASSTDAGFTDTQYF. For the CDR3, the DNA is TGTGCCAGCAGCACGGACGCAGGGTTCACAGATACGCAGTATTTT.

This clonotype was observed a handful of times. V usage is TRBV29-1 and J usage is TRBJ2-4; D is perhaps TRBD2 (5 bases). The V gene's germline CDR1 is SQVTM and CDR2 ANQGSEA. CDR3 size: 15 residues. The V end was cut by 3 bases, the J end by 3 bases, with 15 bases between. The CDR3 DNA follows: TGCAGCGTTGAGGTCCCTCCCGGAGGCAAAAACATTCAGTACTTC. It encodes CSVEVPPGGKNIQYF.

This chain connects TRBV7-9 to TRBJ1-2; 8 nucleotides line up with TRBD1. The CDR3 has 17 amino acids. The germline V gene encodes CDR1 SEHNR and CDR2 FQNEAQ (reference sequence). The junction had 17 bases not matched to a gene; V was cut back by 4 bases and J by 7 bases. The CDR3: CASSSKPGQERIVGYTF. The CDR3 nucleotides are TGTGCCAGCAGCTCCAAACCGGGACAGGAGCGTATAGTTGGCTACACCTTC.

The chain links TRBV7-9 to TRBJ2-3; 8 nucleotides align to TRBD1. This CDR3 contains 16 residues. The junction had 11 bases not matched to a gene; V was cut back by 4 bases and J by 5 bases. The V gene's germline CDR1 is SEHNR and CDR2 FQNEAQ (reference sequence). CDR3 in amino acids: CASSYKTGDLGDTQYF. The CDR3 DNA sequence: TGTGCCAGCAGCTATAAGACAGGGGACCTCGGAGATACGCAGTATTTT.

Notes on this clonotype: An end of the junction differs from the germline gene, which may be a read error. The chain is built from TRBV28 and TRBJ2-7, with D perhaps matching TRBD2 (5 bases). The CDR3 is 14 residues long. CDR1 and CDR2 from the germline V gene are MDHEN and SYDVKM. In DNA, the CDR3 is TGTGCCAGCACGCGGGCAGCCAATTCCTACGAGCGGTACTTC. This codes for CASTRAANSYERYF.